This T cell receptor beta chain appears in the sequencing data of a study of blood T cell repertoires in COVID-19. Study-level information: T cells, B-cell-depleted T cells, or PBMCs supplied cDNA or gDNA.

Here immunoSEQ multiplex PCR was the method, and the copy in TCRdb shows in-frame clones only, minus some. Here the sample spans about 280,000 clones, about four fifths being singletons. Those who participated ranged in age from about 18 to 89 years and resided in about two dozen US areas. Cohort allocation depended upon clinical history that participants reported. A COVID-19 case was met by exposed participants within 2 weeks before study entry. The sample taken for sequencing was PBMCs or T cells enriched from blood (not recorded which). This clonotype was obtained from a man aged 40-49 years who had been exposed to COVID-19.

CDR3 sequence (DNA): TGCAGCGTTATGACAGGGGGAGGAAACACCATATATTTT. The encoded protein is CSVMTGGGNTIYF. The J gene is TRBJ1-3, the V gene TRBV29-1, with TRBD1 matching 9 bases. The V and J ends lost 5 bases and 4 bases, in that order; junction bases with no gene match: 3. The CDR3 runs to 13 residues. Looked up from germline, CDR1 is SQVTM and CDR2 is ANQGSEA.